This record looks at one T cell receptor beta chain sequence and its context. The sample belongs to a study of T cell changes during pregnancy in multiple sclerosis. This table comes from immunoSEQ multiplex PCR, and its TCRdb copy is limited to in-frame clones, with some not included. This table has 91,000 or so clones, roughly 92% appearing once. The clonotype was recovered from a female donor with multiple sclerosis, enrolled in a pregnancy study. The specimen comprised peripheral blood, sampled after pregnancy.

In DNA, the CDR3 is TGTGCCAGTAGAATGACAGGGAGTAACACTGAAGCTTTCTTT. Translation gives CASRMTGSNTEAFF. This rearrangement joins TRBV19 to TRBJ1-1; 7 bases agree with TRBD1. There are 14 residues in the CDR3. Looked up from germline, CDR1 is LNHDA and CDR2 is SQIVND (reference sequence). The ends lost 6 bases at V and 2 bases at J; junction bases unmatched: 6.